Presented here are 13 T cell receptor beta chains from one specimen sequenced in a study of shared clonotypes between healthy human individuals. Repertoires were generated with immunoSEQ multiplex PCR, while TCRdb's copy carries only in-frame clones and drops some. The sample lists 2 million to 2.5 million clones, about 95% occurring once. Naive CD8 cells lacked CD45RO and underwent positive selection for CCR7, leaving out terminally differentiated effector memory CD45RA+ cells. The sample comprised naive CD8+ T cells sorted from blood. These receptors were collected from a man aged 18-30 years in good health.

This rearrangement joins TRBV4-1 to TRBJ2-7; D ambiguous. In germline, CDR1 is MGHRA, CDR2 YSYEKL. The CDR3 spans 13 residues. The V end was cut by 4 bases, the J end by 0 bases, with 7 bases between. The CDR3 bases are TGCGCCAGCAGCCCTGCGGACTCCTACGAGCAGTACTTC. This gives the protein CASSPADSYEQYF.

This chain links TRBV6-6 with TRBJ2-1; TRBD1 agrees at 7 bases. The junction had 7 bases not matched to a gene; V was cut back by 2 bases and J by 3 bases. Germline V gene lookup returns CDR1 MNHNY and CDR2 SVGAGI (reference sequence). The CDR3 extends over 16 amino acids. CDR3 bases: TGTGCCAGCAGTTACCCCCAGACAGGGAACTACAATGAGCAGTTCTTC. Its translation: CASSYPQTGNYNEQFF.

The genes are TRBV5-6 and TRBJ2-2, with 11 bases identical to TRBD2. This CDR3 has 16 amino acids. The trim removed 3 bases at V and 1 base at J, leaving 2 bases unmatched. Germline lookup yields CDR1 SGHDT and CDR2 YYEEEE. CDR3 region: CASSWGTSGNTGELFF. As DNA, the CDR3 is TGTGCCAGCAGCTGGGGGACTAGCGGGAACACCGGGGAGCTGTTTTTT.

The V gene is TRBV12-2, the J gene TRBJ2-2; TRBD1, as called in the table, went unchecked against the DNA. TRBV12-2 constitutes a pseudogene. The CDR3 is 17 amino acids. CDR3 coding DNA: TGTGCAAGTCGCTTAGTTCCGGGACAGGGGACCACCGGGGAGCTGTTTTTT. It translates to CASRLVPGQGTTGELFF.

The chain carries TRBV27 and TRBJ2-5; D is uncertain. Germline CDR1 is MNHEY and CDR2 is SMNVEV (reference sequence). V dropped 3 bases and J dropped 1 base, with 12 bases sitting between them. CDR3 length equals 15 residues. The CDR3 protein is CASSLTLGIQETQYF. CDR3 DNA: TGTGCCAGCAGTTTGACGTTGGGAATCCAAGAGACCCAGTACTTC.

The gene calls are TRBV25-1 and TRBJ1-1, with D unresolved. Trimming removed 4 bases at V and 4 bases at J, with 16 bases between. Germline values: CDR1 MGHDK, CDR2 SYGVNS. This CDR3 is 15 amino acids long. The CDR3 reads CASSGFMEGSTEAFF. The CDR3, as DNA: TGTGCCAGCAGTGGGTTTATGGAGGGAAGCACTGAAGCTTTCTTT.

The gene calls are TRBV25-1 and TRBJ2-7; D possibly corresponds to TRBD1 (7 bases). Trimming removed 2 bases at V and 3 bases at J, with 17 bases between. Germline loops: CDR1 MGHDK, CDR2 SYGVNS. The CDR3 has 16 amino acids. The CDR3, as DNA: TGTGCCAGCAGTGAAGCAGGGGGGCGGAACCTCTACGAGCAGTACTTC. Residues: CASSEAGGRNLYEQYF.

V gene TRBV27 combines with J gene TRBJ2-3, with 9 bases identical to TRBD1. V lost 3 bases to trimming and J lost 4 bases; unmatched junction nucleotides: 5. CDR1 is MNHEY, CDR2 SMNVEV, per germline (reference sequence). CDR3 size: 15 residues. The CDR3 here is CASSFIGTGSDTQYF. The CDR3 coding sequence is TGTGCCAGCAGTTTTATTGGGACAGGGTCAGATACGCAGTATTTT.

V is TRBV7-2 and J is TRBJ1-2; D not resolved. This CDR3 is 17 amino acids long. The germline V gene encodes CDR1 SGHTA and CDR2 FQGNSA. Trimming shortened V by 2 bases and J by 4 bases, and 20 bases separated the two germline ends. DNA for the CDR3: TGTGCCAGCAGCTTATATATCAGCCAGGAGGGTTTCTATGGCTACACCTTC. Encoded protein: CASSLYISQEGFYGYTF.

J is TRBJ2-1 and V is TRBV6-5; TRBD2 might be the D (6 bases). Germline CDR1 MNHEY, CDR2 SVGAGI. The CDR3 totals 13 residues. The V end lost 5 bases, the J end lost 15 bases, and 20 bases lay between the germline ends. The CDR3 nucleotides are TGTGCCAGCAGTAGGGTTAGCGGCCTCGAGTCGTTCTTC. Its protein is CASSRVSGLESFF.

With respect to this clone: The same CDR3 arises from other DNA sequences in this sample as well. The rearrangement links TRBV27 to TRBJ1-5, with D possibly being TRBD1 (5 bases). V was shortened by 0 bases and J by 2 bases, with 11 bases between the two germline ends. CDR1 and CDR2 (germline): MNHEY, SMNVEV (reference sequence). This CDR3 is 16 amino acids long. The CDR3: CASSLSGGAGNQPQHF. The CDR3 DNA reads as TGTGCCAGCAGTTTATCTGGCGGGGCCGGCAATCAGCCCCAGCATTTT.

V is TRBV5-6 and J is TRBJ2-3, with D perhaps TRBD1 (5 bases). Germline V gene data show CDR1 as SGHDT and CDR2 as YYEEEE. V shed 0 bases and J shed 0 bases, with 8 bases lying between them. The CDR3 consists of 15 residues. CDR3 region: CASSLGRASTDTQYF. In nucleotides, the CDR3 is TGTGCCAGCAGCTTGGGCAGGGCTAGCACAGATACGCAGTATTTT.

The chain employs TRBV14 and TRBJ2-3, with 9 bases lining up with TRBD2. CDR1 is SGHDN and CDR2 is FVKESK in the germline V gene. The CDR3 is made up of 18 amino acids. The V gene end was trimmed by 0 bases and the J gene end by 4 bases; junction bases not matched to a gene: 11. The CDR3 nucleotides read TGTGCCAGCAGCCAAGAACCAGTAGCGGGAGCTGAAGCAGATACGCAGTATTTT. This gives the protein CASSQEPVAGAEADTQYF. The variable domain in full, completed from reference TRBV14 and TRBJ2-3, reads EAGVTQFPSHSVIEKGQTVTLRCDPISGHDNLYWYRRVMGKEIKFLLHFVKESKQDESGMPNNRFLAERTGGTYSTLKVQPAELEDSGVYFCASSQEPVAGAEADTQYFGPGTRLTVL.